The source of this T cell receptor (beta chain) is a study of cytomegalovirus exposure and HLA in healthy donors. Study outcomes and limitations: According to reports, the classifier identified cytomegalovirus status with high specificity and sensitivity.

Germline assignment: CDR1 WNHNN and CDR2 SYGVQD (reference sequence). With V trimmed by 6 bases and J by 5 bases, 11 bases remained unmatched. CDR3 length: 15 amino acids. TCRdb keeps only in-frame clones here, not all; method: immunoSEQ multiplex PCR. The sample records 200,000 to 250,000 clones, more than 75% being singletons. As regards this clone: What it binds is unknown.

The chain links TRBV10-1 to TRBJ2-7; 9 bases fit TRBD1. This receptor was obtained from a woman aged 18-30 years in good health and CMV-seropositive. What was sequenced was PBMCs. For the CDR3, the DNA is TGCGCCAGCAGCACCCCCCGGGACAGGGCCCACGAGCAGTACTTC. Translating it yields CASSTPRDRAHEQYF.